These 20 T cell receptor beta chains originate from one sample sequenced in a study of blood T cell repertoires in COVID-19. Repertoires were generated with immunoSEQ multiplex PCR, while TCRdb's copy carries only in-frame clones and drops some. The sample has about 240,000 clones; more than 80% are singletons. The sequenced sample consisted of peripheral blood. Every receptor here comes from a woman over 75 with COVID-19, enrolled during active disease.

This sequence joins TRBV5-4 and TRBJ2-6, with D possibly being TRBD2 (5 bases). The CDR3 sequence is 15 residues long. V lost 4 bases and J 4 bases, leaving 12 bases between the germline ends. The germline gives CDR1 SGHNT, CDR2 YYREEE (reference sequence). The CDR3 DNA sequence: TGTGCCAGCAGCCCGGGGAATTGGGGGGCCAACGTCCTGACTTTC. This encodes CASSPGNWGANVLTF.

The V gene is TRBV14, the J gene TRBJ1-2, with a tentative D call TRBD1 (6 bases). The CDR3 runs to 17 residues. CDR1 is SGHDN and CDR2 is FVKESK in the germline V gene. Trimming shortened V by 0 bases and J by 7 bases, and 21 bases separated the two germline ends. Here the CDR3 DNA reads TGTGCCAGCAGCCAAGACTACTCCGCCACAGGGTCAGCTGGCTACACCTTC. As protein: CASSQDYSATGSAGYTF. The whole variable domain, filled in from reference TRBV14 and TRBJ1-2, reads EAGVTQFPSHSVIEKGQTVTLRCDPISGHDNLYWYRRVMGKEIKFLLHFVKESKQDESGMPNNRFLAERTGGTYSTLKVQPAELEDSGVYFCASSQDYSATGSAGYTFGSGTRLTVV.

The CDR3 region is CASRASGGAGQPQHF. The CDR3, as DNA: TGTGCCAGCAGGGCCTCGGGTGGGGCTGGCCAGCCCCAGCATTTT. V gene TRBV2 combines with J gene TRBJ1-5, with D perhaps TRBD1 (5 bases). Trimming took off 6 bases at V and 7 bases at J, with 19 bases between the two ends. Germline values: CDR1 SNHLY, CDR2 FYNNEI. CDR3 size: 15 residues.

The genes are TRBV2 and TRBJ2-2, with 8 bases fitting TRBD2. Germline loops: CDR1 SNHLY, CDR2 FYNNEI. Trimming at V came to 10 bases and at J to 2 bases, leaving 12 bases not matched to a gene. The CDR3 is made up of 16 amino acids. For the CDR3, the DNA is TGTGCCACTGCTACAAGCGGGGGCTTAAACACCGGGGAGCTGTTTTTT. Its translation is CATATSGGLNTGELFF.

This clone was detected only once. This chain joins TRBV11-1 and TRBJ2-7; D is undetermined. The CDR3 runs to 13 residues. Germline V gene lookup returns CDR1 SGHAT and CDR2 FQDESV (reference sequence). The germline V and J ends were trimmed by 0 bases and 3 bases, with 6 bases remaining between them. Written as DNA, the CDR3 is TGTGCCAGCAGCTTAGCGCGGTACTACGAGCAGTACTTC. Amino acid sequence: CASSLARYYEQYF.

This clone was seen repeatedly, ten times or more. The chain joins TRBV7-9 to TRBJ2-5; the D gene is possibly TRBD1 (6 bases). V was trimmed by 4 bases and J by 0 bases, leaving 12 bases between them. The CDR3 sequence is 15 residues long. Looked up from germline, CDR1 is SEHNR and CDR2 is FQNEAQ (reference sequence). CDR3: CASSSGQTYQETQYF. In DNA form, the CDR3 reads TGTGCCAGCAGCTCGGGACAAACGTACCAAGAGACCCAGTACTTC.

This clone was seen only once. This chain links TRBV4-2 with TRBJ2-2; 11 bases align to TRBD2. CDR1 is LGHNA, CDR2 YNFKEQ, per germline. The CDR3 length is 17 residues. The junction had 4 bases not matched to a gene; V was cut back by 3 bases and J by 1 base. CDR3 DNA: TGTGCCAGCAGCCACCCTAGCGGGGGGCTGAACACCGGGGAGCTGTTTTTT. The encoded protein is CASSHPSGGLNTGELFF.

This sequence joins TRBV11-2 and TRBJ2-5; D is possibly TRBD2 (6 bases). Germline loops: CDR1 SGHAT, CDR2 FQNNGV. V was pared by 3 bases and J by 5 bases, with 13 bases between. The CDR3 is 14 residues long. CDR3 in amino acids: CASSLGLLGETQYF. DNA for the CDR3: TGTGCCAGCAGCTTGGGACTTCTAGGGGAGACCCAGTACTTC.

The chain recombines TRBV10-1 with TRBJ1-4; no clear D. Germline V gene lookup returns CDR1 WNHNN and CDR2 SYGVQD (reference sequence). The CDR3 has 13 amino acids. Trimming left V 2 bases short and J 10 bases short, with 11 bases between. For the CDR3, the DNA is TGCGCCAGCAGTGAGCTGGAGGAGGGAAAACTGTTTTTT. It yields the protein CASSELEEGKLFF.

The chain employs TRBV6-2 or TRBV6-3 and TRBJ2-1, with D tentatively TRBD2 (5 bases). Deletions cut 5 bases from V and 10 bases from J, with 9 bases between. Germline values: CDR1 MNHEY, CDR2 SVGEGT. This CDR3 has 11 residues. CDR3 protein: CASSLTGEQFF. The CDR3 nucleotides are TGTGCCAGCAGTCTTACGGGAGAGCAGTTCTTC.

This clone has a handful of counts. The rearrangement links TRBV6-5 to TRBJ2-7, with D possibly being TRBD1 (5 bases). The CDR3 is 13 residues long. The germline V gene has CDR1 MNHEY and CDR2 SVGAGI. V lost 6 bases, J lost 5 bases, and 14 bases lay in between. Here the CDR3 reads CASRGDRIHEQYF. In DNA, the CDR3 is TGTGCCAGCAGAGGAGACAGAATACACGAGCAGTACTTC.

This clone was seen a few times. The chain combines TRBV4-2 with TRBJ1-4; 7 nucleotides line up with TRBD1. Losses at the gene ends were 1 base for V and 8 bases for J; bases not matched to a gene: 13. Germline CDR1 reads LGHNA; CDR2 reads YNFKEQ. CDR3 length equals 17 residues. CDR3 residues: CASSQGPPTGLGEKLFF. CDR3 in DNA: TGTGCCAGCAGCCAAGGCCCCCCGACAGGGCTGGGCGAAAAACTGTTTTTT.

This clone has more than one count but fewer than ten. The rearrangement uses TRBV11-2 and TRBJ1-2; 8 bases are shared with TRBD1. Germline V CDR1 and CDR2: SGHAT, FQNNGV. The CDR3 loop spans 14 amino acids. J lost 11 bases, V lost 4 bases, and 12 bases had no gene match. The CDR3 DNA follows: TGTGCCAGCAGCTCACAGGGGGGAATGATCAGATACACCTTC. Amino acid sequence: CASSSQGGMIRYTF.

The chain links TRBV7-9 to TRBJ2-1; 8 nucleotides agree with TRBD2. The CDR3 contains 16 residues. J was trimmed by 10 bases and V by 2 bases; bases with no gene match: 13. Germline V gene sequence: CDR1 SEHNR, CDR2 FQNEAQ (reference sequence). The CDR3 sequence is CASSLLGLAGVGEQFF. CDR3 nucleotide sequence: TGTGCCAGCAGCTTATTGGGTCTAGCGGGCGTTGGGGAGCAGTTCTTC.

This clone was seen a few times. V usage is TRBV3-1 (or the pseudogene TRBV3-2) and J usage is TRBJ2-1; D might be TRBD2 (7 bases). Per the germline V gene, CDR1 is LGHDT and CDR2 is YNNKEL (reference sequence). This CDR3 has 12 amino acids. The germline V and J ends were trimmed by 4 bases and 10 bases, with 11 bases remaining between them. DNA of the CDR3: TGTGCCAGCAGCCCGGCGGGGGCCGAGCAGTTCTTC. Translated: CASSPAGAEQFF.

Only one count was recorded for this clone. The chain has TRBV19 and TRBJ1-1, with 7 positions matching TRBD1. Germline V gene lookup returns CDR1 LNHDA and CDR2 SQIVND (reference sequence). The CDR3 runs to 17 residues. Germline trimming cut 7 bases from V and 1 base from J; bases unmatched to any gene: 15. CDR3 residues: CASMEGAHKRRNTEAFF. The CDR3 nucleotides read TGTGCCAGTATGGAGGGGGCCCACAAAAGAAGGAACACTGAAGCTTTCTTT.

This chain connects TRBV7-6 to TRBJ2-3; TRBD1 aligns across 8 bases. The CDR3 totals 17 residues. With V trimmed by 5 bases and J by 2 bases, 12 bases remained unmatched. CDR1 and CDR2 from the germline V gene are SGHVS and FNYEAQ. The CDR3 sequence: CASSPSTDRVFTDTQYF. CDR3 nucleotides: TGTGCCAGCAGCCCTTCGACGGACAGGGTGTTCACAGATACGCAGTATTTT.

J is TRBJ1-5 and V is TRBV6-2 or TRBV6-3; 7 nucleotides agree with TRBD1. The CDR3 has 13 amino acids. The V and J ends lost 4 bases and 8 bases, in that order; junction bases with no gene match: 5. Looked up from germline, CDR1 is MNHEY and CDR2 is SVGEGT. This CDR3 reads CASSWDREEPQHF. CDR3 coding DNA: TGTGCCAGCAGTTGGGACAGAGAAGAGCCCCAGCATTTT.

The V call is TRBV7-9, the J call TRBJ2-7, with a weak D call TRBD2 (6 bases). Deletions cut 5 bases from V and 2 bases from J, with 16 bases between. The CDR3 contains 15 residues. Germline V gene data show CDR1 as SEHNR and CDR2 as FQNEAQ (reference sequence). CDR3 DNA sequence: TGTGCCAGCAGCCCCGGATCGGGAGTAGCCTACGAGCAGTACTTC. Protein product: CASSPGSGVAYEQYF.

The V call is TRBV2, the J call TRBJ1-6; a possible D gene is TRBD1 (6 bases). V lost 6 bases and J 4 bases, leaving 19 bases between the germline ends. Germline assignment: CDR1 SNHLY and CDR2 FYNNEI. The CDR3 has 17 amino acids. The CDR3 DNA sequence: TGTGCCAGCAGCCGAACAGGGCCCAGACAATATAATTCACCCCTCCACTTT. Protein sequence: CASSRTGPRQYNSPLHF.